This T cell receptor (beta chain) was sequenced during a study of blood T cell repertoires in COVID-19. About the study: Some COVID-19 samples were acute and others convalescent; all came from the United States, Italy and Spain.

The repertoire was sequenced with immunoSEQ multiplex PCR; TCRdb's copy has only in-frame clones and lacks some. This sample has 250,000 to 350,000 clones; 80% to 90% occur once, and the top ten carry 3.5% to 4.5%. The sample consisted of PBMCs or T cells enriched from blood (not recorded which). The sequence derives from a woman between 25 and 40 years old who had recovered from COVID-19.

The CDR3 DNA is TGTGCCAGCAGTCCCGACAGAAGGAACACCGGGGAGCTGTTTTTT. Translation: CASSPDRRNTGELFF. The chain employs TRBV7-2 and TRBJ2-2; possible D gene TRBD1, 5 bases. V lost 6 bases to trimming and J lost 1 base, with 12 bases between them. Per germline, CDR1 SGHTA and CDR2 FQGNSA. CDR3 size: 15 residues. Based on the CDR3 plus reference TRBV7-2 and TRBJ2-2, the full variable domain is GAGVSQSPSNKVTEKGKDVELRCDPISGHTALYWYRQSLGQGLEFLIYFQGNSAPDKSGLPSDRFSAERTGGSVSTLTIQRTQQEDSAVYLCASSPDRRNTGELFFGEGSRLTVL.